Below are 7 T cell receptor beta chains sequenced from a single sample in a study of blood T cell repertoires in COVID-19. Measured with immunoSEQ multiplex PCR; TCRdb has only the in-frame clones, and not every one. The sample shows tens of thousands of clones, 65% to 80% of them seen only once. Sequenced input: peripheral blood. The source of these receptors is a man aged 60 to 69 with acute or convalescent COVID-19.

The chain carries TRBV5-1 and TRBJ2-2; tentatively, D is TRBD1 (7 bases). Germline V lookup: CDR1 SGHRS, CDR2 YFSETQ. The CDR3 is 15 amino acids. The ends were cut back, 4 bases at V and 3 bases at J, with 13 bases in the middle. CDR3 DNA: TGCGCCAGCAGCAGGGGCAGGGGGGACACCGGGGAGCTGTTTTTT. Protein sequence: CASSRGRGDTGELFF.

This clone has only a few counts. The rearrangement joins TRBV19 to TRBJ1-1, with D possibly TRBD1 on 5 matching bases. The CDR3 runs 14 residues. The V end was cut by 3 bases, the J end by 1 base, with 9 bases between. The germline V gene encodes CDR1 LNHDA and CDR2 SQIVND (reference sequence). The CDR3: CASSIGDRNTEAFF. CDR3 DNA sequence: TGTGCCAGTAGTATCGGCGACAGGAACACTGAAGCTTTCTTT.

The chain carries TRBV15 and TRBJ1-4; D is perhaps TRBD1 (5 bases). The germline gives CDR1 LNHNV, CDR2 YYDKDF (reference sequence). The V gene lost 9 bases and the J gene lost 7 bases, with 15 bases spanning the gap. This CDR3 is built from 13 residues. Here the CDR3 reads CATTGDYSEKLFF. As DNA, the CDR3 is TGTGCCACAACCGGGGACTACAGTGAAAAACTGTTTTTT.

J is TRBJ2-7 and V is TRBV4-1, with a possible D match to TRBD1 (7 bases). From germline, CDR1 is MGHRA and CDR2 YSYEKL. This CDR3 spans 14 amino acids. V lost 0 bases and J 6 bases, leaving 12 bases between the germline ends. CDR3 DNA sequence: TGCGCCAGCAGCCAAGAGGGGCAGGGGGGCGAGCAGTACTTC. This sequence encodes CASSQEGQGGEQYF.

CDR3 sequence (DNA): TGTGCCAGTAGGCTGGCAGGGGACGAGCAGTACTTC. This encodes CASRLAGDEQYF. The J gene is TRBJ2-7, the V gene TRBV11-2, with D possibly being TRBD1 (6 bases). Per germline, CDR1 SGHAT and CDR2 FQNNGV. The CDR3 extends over 12 amino acids. Trimming left V 9 bases short and J 5 bases short, with 14 bases between. The entire variable domain, with the rest obtained from reference TRBV11-2 and TRBJ2-7, is as follows: EAGVAQSPRYKIIEKRQSVAFWCNPISGHATLYWYQQILGQGPKLLIQFQNNGVVDDSQLPKDRFSAERLKGVDSTLKIQPAKLEDSAVYLCASRLAGDEQYFGPGTRLTVT.

The chain combines TRBV27 with TRBJ1-2, with TRBD1 matching over 7 bases. Per germline, CDR1 MNHEY and CDR2 SMNVEV (reference sequence). V trimming: 6 bases; J trimming: 4 bases; junction bases outside the gene matches: 8. The length of the CDR3 is 14 residues. The CDR3 DNA reads TGTGCCAGCAGACGGACAGGAACAGGCTATGGCTACACCTTC. Protein product: CASRRTGTGYGYTF.

The sample holds one count of this clone. The chain links TRBV5-4 to TRBJ2-7, with 8 bases identical to TRBD2. Germline V gene sequence: CDR1 SGHNT, CDR2 YYREEE (reference sequence). This CDR3 spans 14 amino acids. J gave up 5 bases and V 4 bases, and 8 bases lay outside the gene matches. The CDR3 region is CASSLSGIENEQYF. The CDR3 coding sequence is TGTGCCAGCAGCCTTAGCGGGATCGAAAACGAGCAGTACTTC.